Presented here are 17 T cell receptor beta chains from one specimen sequenced in a study of blood T cell repertoires in COVID-19. TCRdb keeps only in-frame clones here, not all; method: immunoSEQ multiplex PCR. The sample yields 150,000 to 200,000 clones, 84% seen once. Sequencing was done on a sample of PBMCs or T cells enriched from blood (not recorded which). Receptor source: a woman younger than 45 who had been exposed to COVID-19.

The rearrangement uses TRBV29-1 and TRBJ1-1; 9 nucleotides line up with TRBD1. The CDR3 has 14 residues. J gave up 4 bases and V 3 bases, and 6 bases lay outside the gene matches. Germline V gene lookup returns CDR1 SQVTM and CDR2 ANQGSEA. The CDR3 nucleotides are TGCAGCGTTGACCAATCGACAGGGGGCACTGAAGCTTTCTTT. This translates into CSVDQSTGGTEAFF.

The J gene is TRBJ2-5, the V gene TRBV30; 9 nucleotides line up with TRBD1. The CDR3 sequence is 16 residues long. The V and J ends lost 1 base and 2 bases, in that order; junction bases with no gene match: 8. Germline CDR1 GTSNPN, CDR2 SVGIG (reference sequence). The CDR3 DNA reads TGTGCCTGGAGTGCTTCCCTGACAGGGGGTCAAGAGACCCAGTACTTC. This codes for CAWSASLTGGQETQYF.

The rearrangement joins TRBV5-4 to TRBJ1-3, with 8 nucleotides matching TRBD1. The CDR3 has 15 amino acids. From germline, CDR1 is SGHNT and CDR2 YYREEE (reference sequence). The V segment lost 2 bases and the J segment 4 bases; nucleotides outside the gene matches: 5. The DNA for the CDR3 is TGTGCCAGCAGCTTCCAGGGGGCGGGGGGAAACACCATATATTTT. Its protein product is CASSFQGAGGNTIYF.

This chain uses TRBV5-1 with TRBJ1-1, with 8 bases that match TRBD1. V dropped 3 bases and J dropped 3; count of bases not matched to a gene: 7. Germline V gene lookup returns CDR1 SGHRS and CDR2 YFSETQ. CDR3 length equals 15 residues. The DNA of the CDR3 is TGCGCCAGCAGCTCCCTTCAGGGGGCGGACACTGAAGCTTTCTTT. It codes for CASSSLQGADTEAFF.

The CDR3 bases are TGTGCCAGCAGTCTCACCGGGACAGGGACCGAGCAGTACTTC. Translating gives CASSLTGTGTEQYF. The genes are TRBV11-2 and TRBJ2-7; the match to TRBD1 covers 9 bases. In germline, CDR1 is SGHAT, CDR2 FQNNGV. The junction had 9 bases not matched to a gene; V was cut back by 6 bases and J by 6 bases. The CDR3 totals 14 residues.

This rearrangement joins TRBV14 to TRBJ2-1; maybe TRBD1 (6 bases). The CDR3 loop spans 13 amino acids. Trimming left V 8 bases short and J 2 bases short, with 10 bases between. CDR1 is SGHDN and CDR2 is FVKESK in the germline V gene. The CDR3 here is CASSGQTYNEQFF. Here the CDR3 DNA reads TGTGCCAGCTCTGGACAGACCTACAATGAGCAGTTCTTC.

This chain connects TRBV5-1 to TRBJ2-5; 8 bases are a match to TRBD1. The CDR3 totals 12 residues. V was pared by 5 bases and J by 4 bases, with 1 base of the junction left unmatched. CDR1 is SGHRS, CDR2 YFSETQ, per germline. CDR3 in DNA: TGCGCCAGCAGTGACAGGGGAGAGACCCAGTACTTC. Protein: CASSDRGETQYF.

The chain is built from TRBV14 and TRBJ1-6; D unclear. The CDR3 consists of 15 residues. V lost 4 bases and J 1 base, leaving 8 bases between the germline ends. CDR1 SGHDN and CDR2 FVKESK come from the germline V gene. The CDR3 sequence is CASSPAGSYNSPLHF. The CDR3 nucleotides read TGTGCCAGCAGCCCCGCCGGGTCCTATAATTCACCCCTCCACTTT.

V is TRBV19 and J is TRBJ2-5, with 8 bases fitting TRBD1. V gave up 8 bases and J gave up 5 bases; unmatched junction bases: 4. Germline V gives CDR1 LNHDA, CDR2 SQIVND (reference sequence). The CDR3 consists of 12 residues. CDR3 protein: CASSRGQETQYF. CDR3 nucleotide sequence: TGTGCCAGTTCCAGGGGGCAGGAGACCCAGTACTTC.

This clone was seen just once. The chain links TRBV3-1 (or the pseudogene TRBV3-2) to TRBJ1-1; D possibly corresponds to TRBD1 (5 bases). CDR3 size: 17 residues. V was cut by 0 bases and J by 4 bases, with 18 bases left in between. Germline lookup yields CDR1 LGHDT and CDR2 YNNKEL (reference sequence). The CDR3 sequence: CASSQDGRGWRVTEAFF. The CDR3, as DNA: TGTGCCAGCAGCCAAGATGGGCGGGGGTGGCGTGTCACTGAAGCTTTCTTT.

The gene calls are TRBV7-9 and TRBJ1-6; D unclear. V was pared by 2 bases and J by 7 bases, with 12 bases between. There are 15 residues in the CDR3. The germline V gene encodes CDR1 SEHNR and CDR2 FQNEAQ (reference sequence). The CDR3 DNA reads TGTGCCAGCAGCTTATATCGGGAGGAGAATTCACCCCTCCACTTT. This translates into CASSLYREENSPLHF.

This clone was observed a few times. The chain employs TRBV11-2 and TRBJ1-2; D gene uncertain. V was pared by 4 bases and J by 4 bases, with 10 bases between. CDR1 and CDR2 from the germline V gene are SGHAT and FQNNGV. The CDR3 has 13 amino acids. In DNA, the CDR3 is TGTGCCAGCAGCTCCGGGTTGAGCTATGGCTACACCTTC. Translating it yields CASSSGLSYGYTF.

The chain couples TRBV7-3 to TRBJ2-2; TRBD2 matches at 9 bases. The CDR3 spans 15 residues. Germline CDR1 reads SGHTA; CDR2 reads FQGTGA. Losses at the gene ends were 2 bases for V and 7 bases for J; bases not matched to a gene: 5. The CDR3 DNA sequence: TGTGCCAGCAGCTTACAGAGCGGGGGGAGCGGGGAGCTGTTTTTT. Amino acids: CASSLQSGGSGELFF.

The chain uses TRBV5-6 and TRBJ1-2; no clear D. Trimming removed 3 bases at V and 4 bases at J, with 7 bases between. This CDR3 contains 12 residues. CDR1 and CDR2 from the germline V gene are SGHDT and YYEEEE. The CDR3 loop reads CASSSSGYGYTF. The CDR3 DNA is TGTGCCAGCAGCTCCTCCGGCTATGGCTACACCTTC.

This rearrangement joins TRBV6-5 to TRBJ1-3, with 8 bases fitting TRBD1. The CDR3 extends over 13 amino acids. V lost 6 bases to trimming and J lost 8 bases; unmatched junction nucleotides: 6. CDR1 is MNHEY and CDR2 is SVGAGI in the germline V gene. The CDR3 sequence: CASSQDRGDTIYF. The DNA of the CDR3 is TGTGCCAGCAGCCAAGACAGGGGCGACACCATATATTTT.

This sequence joins TRBV10-2 and TRBJ2-7; TRBD2 aligns across 14 bases. From germline, CDR1 is WSHSY and CDR2 SAAADI. This CDR3 spans 19 amino acids. With 3 bases clipped from V and 3 bases from J, the junction kept 13 bases outside the gene matches. In DNA form, the CDR3 reads TGCGCCAGCAGTGACCCCCTCGGACTAGCGGGGGGCACCCACTACGAGCAGTACTTC. It specifies CASSDPLGLAGGTHYEQYF.

The chain joins TRBV29-1 to TRBJ1-1; perhaps TRBD1 as D (5 bases). Germline-derived CDR1 and CDR2 are SQVTM and ANQGSEA. The CDR3 has 10 amino acids. The CDR3 reads CGAGWTEAFF. CDR3 nucleotides: TGCGGTGCAGGGTGGACTGAAGCTTTCTTT.